This TCR beta chain was sequenced in a study of technical replicates of blood from a few donors. Here immunoSEQ multiplex PCR was the method, and the copy in TCRdb shows in-frame clones only, minus some. The table records roughly 56,000 clones, more than 90% of them present only once. Per the germline V gene, CDR1 is SGHRS and CDR2 is YFSETQ. The CDR3 length is 15 residues. V lost 2 bases and J lost 1, with 12 bases in between. The gene calls are TRBV5-1 and TRBJ2-5; TRBD1 is a possible D gene (6 bases). The sequencing input was PBMCs. The clonotype comes from a human donor in good health. Some clones in this sample may be carry-over from other donors' samples. CDR3 in amino acids: CASSFMPRGQETQYF. CDR3 bases: TGCGCCAGCAGCTTTATGCCCAGGGGCCAAGAGACCCAGTACTTC.